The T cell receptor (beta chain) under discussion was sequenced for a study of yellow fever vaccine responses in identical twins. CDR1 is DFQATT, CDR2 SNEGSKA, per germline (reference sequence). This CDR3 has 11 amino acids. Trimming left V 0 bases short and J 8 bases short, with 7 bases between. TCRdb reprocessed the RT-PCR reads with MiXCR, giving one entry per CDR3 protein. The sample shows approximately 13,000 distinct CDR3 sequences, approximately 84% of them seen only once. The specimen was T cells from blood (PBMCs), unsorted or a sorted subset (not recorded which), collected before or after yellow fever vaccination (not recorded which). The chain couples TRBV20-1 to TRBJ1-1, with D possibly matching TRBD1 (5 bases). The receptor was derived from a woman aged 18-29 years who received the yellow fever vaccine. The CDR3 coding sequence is TGCAGTGCTAGAGATGGGGGAGAAGCTTTCTTT. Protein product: CSARDGGEAFF.